This T cell receptor (beta chain) was recorded in a study of OX40 agonist ivuxolimab in advanced cancers. Details on this clone: Antigen unknown.

Findings of the study overall: Expanded clones belonging to CD8+ T cells outnumbered, on average, those of CD4+.

Repertoires were generated with immunoSEQ multiplex PCR, while TCRdb's copy carries only in-frame clones and drops some. The sample records tens of thousands of clones, 80% being singletons. CDR1 and CDR2 (germline): SGHRS, YFSETQ. The CDR3 is 14 amino acids. The V and J ends lost 7 bases and 6 bases respectively, with 19 bases between them. The TCR was taken from an adult with an advanced solid tumor such as melanoma, head and neck, liver or kidney cancer. The sample here was CD4+ or CD8+ T cells sorted from blood, taken in a trial of the OX40 agonist ivuxolimab. J is TRBJ1-1 and V is TRBV5-1, with D hard to call. The CDR3 is CASRPGPLGSEAFF. CDR3 nucleotide sequence: TGCGCCAGCCGTCCAGGCCCGCTGGGATCTGAAGCTTTCTTT.